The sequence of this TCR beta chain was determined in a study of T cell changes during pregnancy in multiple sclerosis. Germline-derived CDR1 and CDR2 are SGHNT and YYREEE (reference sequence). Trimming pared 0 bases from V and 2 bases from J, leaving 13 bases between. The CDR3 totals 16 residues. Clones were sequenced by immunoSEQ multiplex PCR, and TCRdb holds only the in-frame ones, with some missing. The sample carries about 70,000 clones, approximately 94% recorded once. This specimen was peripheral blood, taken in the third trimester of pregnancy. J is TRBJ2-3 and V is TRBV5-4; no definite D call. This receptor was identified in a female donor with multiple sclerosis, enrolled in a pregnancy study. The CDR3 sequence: CASSLAATSNTDTQYF. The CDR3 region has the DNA TGTGCCAGCAGCTTGGCGGCGACATCAAACACAGATACGCAGTATTTT.